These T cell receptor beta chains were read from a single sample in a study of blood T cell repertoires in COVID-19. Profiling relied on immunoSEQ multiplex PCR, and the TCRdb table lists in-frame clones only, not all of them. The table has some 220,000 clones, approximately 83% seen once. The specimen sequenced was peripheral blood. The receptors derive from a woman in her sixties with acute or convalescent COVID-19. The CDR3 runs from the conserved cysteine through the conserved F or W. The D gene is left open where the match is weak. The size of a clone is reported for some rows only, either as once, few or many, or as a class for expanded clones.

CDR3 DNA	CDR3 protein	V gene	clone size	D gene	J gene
TGTGCCAGCAGTGAAGGGACAGGGGGCTATGGAGATACGCAGTATTTT	CASSEGTGGYGDTQYF	TRBV2	-	TRBD1	TRBJ2-3
TGTGCCAGCAGCTTGCGGGGCCGATACACAGATACGCAGTATTTT	CASSLRGRYTDTQYF	TRBV7-3	-	-	TRBJ2-3
TGTGCCTGGAGTGCTACTCGGTCGGGGGGAAACACCATATATTTT	CAWSATRSGGNTIYF	TRBV30	-	-	TRBJ1-3
TGTGCCAGCAGCTTACGTCTAGCGGGGAGCACAGATACGCAGTATTTT	CASSLRLAGSTDTQYF	TRBV7-8	-	TRBD2	TRBJ2-3
TGTGCCAGCAGCTTCGACAGGAACTATGGCTACACCTTC	CASSFDRNYGYTF	TRBV6-2/TRBV6-3	-	-	TRBJ1-2
TGTGCCAGCAGCTTAGCGGCAGGGGAGTCACCCCTCCACTTT	CASSLAAGESPLHF	TRBV11-2	-	-	TRBJ1-6
TGTGCCAGCTCACCCGGACTAGCGGGATGGTCTGGGGTCTCCTACGAGCAGTACTTC	CASSPGLAGWSGVSYEQYF	TRBV18	-	TRBD2	TRBJ2-7
TGTGCCAGCAGGTCCGGACTAGCGGGGGGGCCGCAGTATTTT	CASRSGLAGGPQYF	TRBV7-2	-	TRBD2	TRBJ2-3
TGTGCCTGGAGTAGTGGACGGACTCCAATCACTAATGAAAAACTGTTTTTT	CAWSSGRTPITNEKLFF	TRBV30	-	-	TRBJ1-4
TGCAGCGTGGTAGGGACTTCCTCCTACAATGAGCAGTTCTTC	CSVVGTSSYNEQFF	TRBV29-1	-	-	TRBJ2-1
TGTGCCAGCAGCTTGGTGTCCGGGGGGGGAGGCTACACCTTC	CASSLVSGGGGYTF	TRBV5-4	-	-	TRBJ1-2
TGTGCCAGCAGCCATCGGCGGGAACCTTACAATGAGCAGTTCTTC	CASSHRREPYNEQFF	TRBV3-1/TRBV3-2	-	-	TRBJ2-1
TGTGCCAGCAGCCAAAATCTAGCCAAAAACATTCAGTACTTC	CASSQNLAKNIQYF	TRBV4-2	-	-	TRBJ2-4
TGCGCCAGCAGCTTGGTTGCAGGGGGCGACTATGGCTACACCTTC	CASSLVAGGDYGYTF	TRBV5-1	once	TRBD1	TRBJ1-2
TGCGCCAGCGCCGAGGTATCTAGCACAGATACGCAGTATTTT	CASAEVSSTDTQYF	TRBV23-1	-	-	TRBJ2-3
TGTGCCAGCAGCTTAGGAGTCGGGGAAGGCTACACCTTC	CASSLGVGEGYTF	TRBV13	-	-	TRBJ1-2
TGCAGCGTTGGACAGGGGGCCGACCAGCCCCAGCATTTT	CSVGQGADQPQHF	TRBV29-1	-	TRBD1	TRBJ1-5
TGTGCCAGCAGCTCTCGGACTTACAATGAGCAGTTCTTC	CASSSRTYNEQFF	TRBV7-2	-	-	TRBJ2-1
TGTGCCAGTAGTATAGGGGCGAGACAGCCAACAAACACTGAAGCTTTCTTT	CASSIGARQPTNTEAFF	TRBV19	-	-	TRBJ1-1
TGTGCCAGTAGTGGGAACAAGGGACAGGGATTCAATGAGCAGTTCTTC	CASSGNKGQGFNEQFF	TRBV19	-	TRBD1	TRBJ2-1
TGCGCCAGCAGTGAGTCGCGGGCCGGGGAGCTGTTTTTT	CASSESRAGELFF	TRBV10-2	-	-	TRBJ2-2
TGTGCCAGCAGCCAAGACTCGGGGGTCGAAGAGACCCAGTACTTC	CASSQDSGVEETQYF	TRBV3-1/TRBV3-2	-	-	TRBJ2-5
TGTGCCATCAGTGAGTTATCACTAGCGGGGAGGAGCGATGAGCAGTTCTTC	CAISELSLAGRSDEQFF	TRBV10-3	-	TRBD2	TRBJ2-1
TGTGCCACCAGCCCCCGCGGGGGATCTAATGAAAAACTGTTTTTT	CATSPRGGSNEKLFF	TRBV15	once	-	TRBJ1-4
TGTGCCAGCAGTTTTGTGGGGAGAGATACGCAGTATTTT	CASSFVGRDTQYF	TRBV12-3/TRBV12-4	once	-	TRBJ2-3
TGTGCCAGCAGCGGCGGGGGGGATGGCTACACCTTC	CASSGGGDGYTF	TRBV25-1	-	-	TRBJ1-2
TGTGCCAGCAGTTCCGGGACAGGGAACTTCAGGACTAATGAAAAACTGTTTTTT	CASSSGTGNFRTNEKLFF	TRBV7-8	-	TRBD1	TRBJ1-4
TGTGCCAGCAGTTTATCGACAGGGGCGCACGAGCAGTACTTC	CASSLSTGAHEQYF	TRBV27	-	TRBD1	TRBJ2-7
TGTGCCAGCAGCTTATCGCAGGACAGGGGCGTGTTGGATGAGCAGTTCTTC	CASSLSQDRGVLDEQFF	TRBV7-8	-	TRBD1	TRBJ2-1
TGTGCCAGCAGCTTAGGACAGGCGGGTTCACCCCTCCACTTT	CASSLGQAGSPLHF	TRBV11-1	-	-	TRBJ1-6
TGTGCCAGCAGCCAACTGGACACCCATGGCTACACCTTC	CASSQLDTHGYTF	TRBV3-1/TRBV3-2	-	-	TRBJ1-2
TGTGCCAGCAGTTCGGCCAGGGGCTACGAGCAGTACTTC	CASSSARGYEQYF	TRBV12-3/TRBV12-4	few	-	TRBJ2-7
TGCGCCAGCAGCCAAGATTCCGGAACTAATGAAAAACTGTTTTTT	CASSQDSGTNEKLFF	TRBV4-3	-	-	TRBJ1-4
TGCGCCAGCAGTCAAGGCAGTCCGGGACAGGGCTATGGCTACACCTTC	CASSQGSPGQGYGYTF	TRBV5-1	once	TRBD1	TRBJ1-2
TGTGCCAGTAGTATGCTAACTTTTGGGCCCACTGAAGCTTTCTTT	CASSMLTFGPTEAFF	TRBV19	-	-	TRBJ1-1
TGCGCCAGCAGCCAAGATAGAAACTCTGGAAACACCATATATTTT	CASSQDRNSGNTIYF	TRBV4-1	-	-	TRBJ1-3
TGTGCCAGCAGCTTTCAGACAGGCGATAATTCACCCCTCCACTTT	CASSFQTGDNSPLHF	TRBV7-2	-	-	TRBJ1-6
TGTGCCAGCAGCGTGGGACAGGGTTTTCAGCCCCAGCATTTT	CASSVGQGFQPQHF	TRBV5-5	-	TRBD1	TRBJ1-5
TGTGCCTGGAGTCCTTTCCTATCTGAAGCTTTCTTT	CAWSPFLSEAFF	TRBV30	-	-	TRBJ1-1
TGTGCCACTCACAGGGTTGGGGTGCTTGGCACTGAAGCTTTCTTT	CATHRVGVLGTEAFF	TRBV5-6	-	-	TRBJ1-1
TGTGCCAGTAGTATGTATAGAAACTCCTATAATTCACCCCTCCACTTT	CASSMYRNSYNSPLHF	TRBV19	few	-	TRBJ1-6
TGTGCCAGCACCCTGAGGGCAATCTCATCCTACGAGCAGTACTTC	CASTLRAISSYEQYF	TRBV28	-	-	TRBJ2-7
TGTGCCAGCAGTTCACGGACAGGGGCCTATAATTCACCCCTCCACTTT	CASSSRTGAYNSPLHF	TRBV6-6	-	TRBD1	TRBJ1-6
TGTGCCAGCACTCCGCTCGGGAGGAACACTGAAGCTTTCTTT	CASTPLGRNTEAFF	TRBV6-5	-	-	TRBJ1-1
TGTGCCAGCTCACGCGGAGCGGACGTCGGCTCTGGAAACACCATATATTTT	CASSRGADVGSGNTIYF	TRBV18	once	-	TRBJ1-3
TGTGCCAGCAGTGAACAGGGGGCGGGGGCAGTAACACCCTATGGCTACACCTTC	CASSEQGAGAVTPYGYTF	TRBV2	-	TRBD1	TRBJ1-2
TGTGCCAGCAGTGAAGCGGGACAGGGTATAGGCCTCCCCTACGAGCAGTACTTC	CASSEAGQGIGLPYEQYF	TRBV6-1	-	TRBD1	TRBJ2-7
TGTGCCAGCAGCCAAGGGCAATATAATTCACCCCTCCACTTT	CASSQGQYNSPLHF	TRBV3-1/TRBV3-2	-	-	TRBJ1-6
TGTGCCAGCAGCTTCCAGGGGAGCTATGGCTACACCTTC	CASSFQGSYGYTF	TRBV5-5	-	-	TRBJ1-2
TGTGCCACCAGTGATTTCTCAGGGGGCGGCGGCTACACCTTC	CATSDFSGGGGYTF	TRBV24-1	-	TRBD1	TRBJ1-2
TGTGCCAGCTCACCTCAGGGTTCCCACGAGCAGTACTTC	CASSPQGSHEQYF	TRBV18	-	-	TRBJ2-7
TGCGCCAGCAGCCAGGGACTAGCGGGGAGCACCGGGGAGCTGTTTTTT	CASSQGLAGSTGELFF	TRBV4-1	few	TRBD2	TRBJ2-2
TGTGCCAGCAGAGATAGACAGGGTGGCGCAGATACGCAGTATTTT	CASRDRQGGADTQYF	TRBV6-5	-	TRBD1	TRBJ2-3
TGTGCCAGCAGCTTAGCCGGACAGGGGGGTGAAGCTTTCTTT	CASSLAGQGGEAFF	TRBV7-9	-	TRBD1	TRBJ1-1
TGTGCCTGGAACCGGATGGGCGTGACCGGGGAGCTGTTTTTT	CAWNRMGVTGELFF	TRBV30	-	-	TRBJ2-2